One T cell receptor beta chain is described in this entry. Trimming took off 5 bases at V and 4 bases at J, with 11 bases between the two ends. CDR3 size: 14 residues. Germline lookup yields CDR1 SGHAT and CDR2 FQNNGV. Methods used by the authors: By means of reference gene primer amplification, nucleated cell counts were estimated. The table came from immunoSEQ multiplex PCR; TCRdb's copy has only in-frame clones and leaves some out. That table furnishes V, J and clone size, whereas the DNA furnished D and trimming. The table lists approximately 150,000 clones, 70% to 90% of them singletons, with 0.8% to 1.2% in the top ten. This sample stems from a study of blood T cell repertoires in COVID-19.

The TCR was taken from a man between 40 and 49 years old with acute or convalescent COVID-19. The V call is TRBV11-2, the J call TRBJ2-2; tentative D call: TRBD1 (5 bases). Sequenced material: peripheral blood. The CDR3 protein is CASSLSGLTGELFF. For the CDR3, the DNA is TGTGCCAGCAGCCTTTCAGGGCTCACCGGGGAGCTGTTTTTT. Drawing the rest from reference TRBV11-2 and TRBJ2-2, the complete variable domain is EAGVAQSPRYKIIEKRQSVAFWCNPISGHATLYWYQQILGQGPKLLIQFQNNGVVDDSQLPKDRFSAERLKGVDSTLKIQPAKLEDSAVYLCASSLSGLTGELFFGEGSRLTVL.